One and the same sample provided the 22 T cell receptor beta chains below, sequenced in a study of cytomegalovirus exposure and HLA in healthy donors. Primers for the PCR totalled 60 Vbeta and 13 Jbeta. Clones were sequenced by immunoSEQ multiplex PCR, and TCRdb holds only the in-frame ones, with some missing. The sample yields about 140,000 clones, 65% to 80% seen once. Material: PBMCs. The receptors originated from a male donor in good health and CMV-seropositive.

The V and J genes are TRBV19 and TRBJ1-2; 12 bases agree with TRBD1. V trimming: 3 bases; J trimming: 7 bases; junction bases outside the gene matches: 15. This CDR3 is built from 18 residues. Looked up from germline, CDR1 is LNHDA and CDR2 is SQIVND (reference sequence). The DNA of the CDR3 is TGTGCCAGTAGTATTCGGGACAGGGGGCTATCTTTGAGCTTTGGCTACACCTTC. Protein: CASSIRDRGLSLSFGYTF.

The rearrangement links TRBV27 to TRBJ2-2; D gene ambiguous. Between the trimmed V and J ends, which lost 3 bases and 4 bases, there was a span of 6 bases. Germline V CDR1 and CDR2: MNHEY, SMNVEV (reference sequence). The CDR3 sequence is 13 residues long. DNA of the CDR3: TGTGCCAGCAGTTTGAGCACCACCGGGGAGCTGTTTTTT. This gives the protein CASSLSTTGELFF.

This chain joins TRBV5-1 and TRBJ1-2; 10 bases fit TRBD1. The CDR3 totals 14 residues. The trim removed 4 bases at V and 8 bases at J, leaving 8 bases unmatched. Germline V gives CDR1 SGHRS, CDR2 YFSETQ. CDR3 amino acids: CASSQGQGIVGYTF. CDR3 DNA sequence: TGCGCCAGCAGCCAGGGACAGGGGATCGTCGGCTACACCTTC.

The rearrangement links TRBV7-9 to TRBJ1-5; 12 nucleotides align to TRBD1. Germline V gene data show CDR1 as SEHNR and CDR2 as FQNEAQ (reference sequence). V lost 2 bases, J lost 4 bases, and 3 bases stayed unmatched. The CDR3 has 16 residues. The CDR3 loop reads CASSLQGQGANQPQHF. CDR3 sequence (DNA): TGTGCCAGCAGCTTACAGGGACAGGGGGCAAATCAGCCCCAGCATTTT.

This clone has just a few counts. The rearrangement links TRBV28 to TRBJ2-7, with a possible D match to TRBD2 (6 bases). This CDR3 is 13 amino acids long. Germline loops: CDR1 MDHEN, CDR2 SYDVKM. V was clipped by 7 bases and J by 1 base, with 11 bases between them. DNA for the CDR3: TGTGCCAGCACCGGGGGTAGTTCCTACGAGCAGTACTTC. Its protein product is CASTGGSSYEQYF.

The rearrangement links TRBV29-1 to TRBJ2-2, with D tentatively TRBD1 (6 bases). Trimming pared 5 bases from V and 0 bases from J, leaving 16 bases between. The CDR3 spans 16 residues. Germline V gene lookup returns CDR1 SQVTM and CDR2 ANQGSEA. CDR3: CSVPLLGTPNTGELFF. CDR3 DNA sequence: TGCAGCGTTCCCTTACTGGGGACACCGAACACCGGGGAGCTGTTTTTT.

The chain carries TRBV6-5 and TRBJ2-7; 7 bases fit TRBD1. The CDR3 runs to 14 residues. The J segment lost 6 bases and the V segment lost 0 bases, leaving 5 bases of the junction unmatched. Per the germline V gene, CDR1 is MNHEY and CDR2 is SVGAGI. The CDR3 nucleotides are TGTGCCAGCAGTTACTCCGTGACAGGGTCCGAGCAGTACTTC. Residues: CASSYSVTGSEQYF.

V is TRBV7-6 and J is TRBJ2-1, with D possibly matching TRBD2 (6 bases). V lost 5 bases and J lost 6, with 11 bases in between. This CDR3 is 13 amino acids long. Germline CDR1 SGHVS, CDR2 FNYEAQ. CDR3 nucleotides: TGTGCCAGCAGCACGGGACTCCCCAATGAGCAGTTCTTC. Translated, it gives CASSTGLPNEQFF.

Regarding this clone: A read error may account for a junction end that differs from germline. J is TRBJ2-5 and V is TRBV7-7, with D maybe TRBD2 (6 bases). Germline V gene sequence: CDR1 SSHAT, CDR2 FNYEAQ (reference sequence). CDR3 length: 15 residues. CDR3 sequence reads: CASSLGGTFQETQYF. The DNA of the CDR3 is TGTGCTAGCAGCTTAGGCGGGACCTTCCAAGAGACCCAGTACTTC. The full variable domain, rest sourced from reference TRBV7-7 and TRBJ2-5, is GAGVSQSPRYKVTKRGQDVTLRCDPISSHATLYWYQQALGQGPEFLTYFNYEAQPDKSGLPSDRFSAERPEGSISTLTIQRTEQRDSAMYRCASSLGGTFQETQYFGPGTRLLVL.

This clone occurred a few times. In DNA, the CDR3 is TGTGCCAGCAGTTACCCTGATCGCAGTCGTCCGTACTTC. Translation: CASSYPDRSRPYF. The V gene is TRBV6-6, the J gene TRBJ2-7; D unclear. The germline gives CDR1 MNHNY, CDR2 SVGAGI (reference sequence). The CDR3 length is 13 residues. With 2 bases removed from V and 12 bases from J, the gap between germline ends came to 17 bases.

This chain uses TRBV27 with TRBJ2-7, with D possibly being TRBD2 (5 bases). The length of the CDR3 is 13 residues. V gave up 3 bases and J gave up 0 bases, with 6 bases separating them. The V gene's germline CDR1 is MNHEY and CDR2 SMNVEV (reference sequence). The chain's CDR3 is CASSLAGSYEQYF. In DNA, the CDR3 is TGTGCCAGCAGTTTGGCGGGCTCCTACGAGCAGTACTTC.

The chain couples TRBV6-6 to TRBJ2-7; TRBD2 matches 7 bases. V lost 6 bases to trimming and J lost 7 bases; unmatched junction nucleotides: 12. The CDR3 extends over 14 amino acids. The germline V gene has CDR1 MNHNY and CDR2 SVGAGI (reference sequence). CDR3 coding DNA: TGTGCCAGCAGCGCCGGTCTAGCGGCGGGGGAGCAGTACTTC. Its protein is CASSAGLAAGEQYF.

This clone occurred a few times. The CDR3 bases are TGCGCCAGCAGCCAAGATTCTAGCGGGAGGACTTACTACGAGCAGTACTTC. Residues: CASSQDSSGRTYYEQYF. The chain carries TRBV4-3 and TRBJ2-7; 11 nucleotides agree with TRBD2. Germline V CDR1 and CDR2: LGHNA, YSLEER. The CDR3 has 17 amino acids. Losses at the gene ends were 0 bases for V and 3 bases for J; bases not matched to a gene: 7.

V gene TRBV6-5 combines with J gene TRBJ2-1, with TRBD2 matching over 8 bases. Germline CDR1 is MNHEY and CDR2 is SVGAGI. V shed 8 bases, J shed 5 bases, and the junction held 8 bases outside the gene matches. The CDR3 has 14 amino acids. The CDR3 here is CASSITSGNNEQFF. The CDR3 DNA follows: TGTGCCAGCTCCATCACTAGCGGTAACAATGAGCAGTTCTTC.

V usage is TRBV27 and J usage is TRBJ1-1; 7 positions agree with TRBD1. V lost 5 bases, J lost 5 bases, and 5 bases stayed unmatched. Germline V gene lookup returns CDR1 MNHEY and CDR2 SMNVEV (reference sequence). This CDR3 has 13 residues. The CDR3 DNA reads as TGTGCCAGCAGTCTAATACAGGGGACTGAAGCTTTCTTT. Translated, it gives CASSLIQGTEAFF.

The chain carries TRBV15 and TRBJ1-4; D is unresolved. There are 18 residues in the CDR3. CDR1 and CDR2 (germline): LNHNV, YYDKDF (reference sequence). V was cut by 0 bases and J by 0 bases, with 14 bases left in between. The CDR3 DNA sequence: TGTGCCACCAGCAGAGATTCTAACAGATTAACAACTAATGAAAAACTGTTTTTT. It is translated as CATSRDSNRLTTNEKLFF.

The V and J genes are TRBV9 and TRBJ2-1; TRBD1 is a possible D gene (6 bases). CDR1 is SGDLS, CDR2 YYNGEE, per germline. The CDR3 covers 15 residues. V lost 4 bases to trimming and J lost 0 bases, with 11 bases between them. The CDR3 nucleotides are TGTGCCAGCAGCATACAGGGTCACTCCTACAATGAGCAGTTCTTC. Its translation is CASSIQGHSYNEQFF.

This chain uses TRBV11-2 with TRBJ2-1, with a weak D call TRBD2 (6 bases). Trimming removed 1 base from V and 8 bases from J, with 15 bases in between. Germline V gene data show CDR1 as SGHAT and CDR2 as FQNNGV. This CDR3 is built from 15 residues. CDR3 nucleotides: TGTGCCAGCAGCTTAGTGACTAGTCCAATGGATGAGCAGTTCTTC. It specifies CASSLVTSPMDEQFF.

This clone occurred a few times. The chain is built from TRBV11-3 and TRBJ2-1; 11 positions match TRBD2. The trim removed 0 bases at V and 4 bases at J, leaving 8 bases unmatched. Germline CDR1 SGHNT, CDR2 YENEEA. The CDR3 consists of 18 residues. The CDR3 nucleotides read TGTGCCAGCAGCTTAGATCAATCCGGGACTAGCGGTTACAATGAGCAGTTCTTC. Amino acid sequence: CASSLDQSGTSGYNEQFF.

The rearrangement joins TRBV6-5 to TRBJ1-1; D is perhaps TRBD1 (6 bases). The CDR3 covers 14 residues. Per the germline V gene, CDR1 is MNHEY and CDR2 is SVGAGI. Trimming cost V 6 bases and J 1 base, with 12 bases left between them. DNA for the CDR3: TGTGCCAGCAGACCTCACAGGGAGAACACTGAAGCTTTCTTT. Amino acids: CASRPHRENTEAFF.

V usage is TRBV19 and J usage is TRBJ2-7; TRBD2 agrees at 13 bases. V dropped 4 bases and J dropped 6; count of bases not matched to a gene: 15. The CDR3 length is 18 residues. CDR1 is LNHDA, CDR2 SQIVND, per germline (reference sequence). CDR3 amino acids: CASSTKVPGLAGPVEQYF. The DNA for the CDR3 is TGTGCCAGTAGTACGAAGGTTCCGGGACTAGCGGGACCTGTCGAGCAGTACTTC.

This clone was recorded only once. This chain links TRBV2 with TRBJ2-1; tentative D call: TRBD2 (6 bases). The CDR3 runs 13 residues. Per germline, CDR1 SNHLY and CDR2 FYNNEI. V lost 7 bases and J 0 bases, leaving 7 bases between the germline ends. CDR3 in amino acids: CASKRVSYNEQFF. For the CDR3, the DNA is TGTGCCAGCAAGCGGGTCTCCTACAATGAGCAGTTCTTC.